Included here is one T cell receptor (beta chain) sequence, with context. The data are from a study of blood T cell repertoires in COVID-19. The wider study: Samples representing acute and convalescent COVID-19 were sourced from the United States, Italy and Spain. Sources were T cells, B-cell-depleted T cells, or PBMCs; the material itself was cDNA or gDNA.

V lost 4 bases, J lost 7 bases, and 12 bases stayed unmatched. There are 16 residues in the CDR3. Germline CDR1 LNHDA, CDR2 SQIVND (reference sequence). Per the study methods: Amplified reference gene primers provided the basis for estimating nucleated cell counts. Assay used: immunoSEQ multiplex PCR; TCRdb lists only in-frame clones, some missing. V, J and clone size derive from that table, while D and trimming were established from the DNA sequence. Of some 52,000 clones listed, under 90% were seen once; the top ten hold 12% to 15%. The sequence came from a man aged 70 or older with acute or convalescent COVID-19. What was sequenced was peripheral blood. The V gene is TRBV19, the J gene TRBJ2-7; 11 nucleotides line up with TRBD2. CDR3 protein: CASSTLTSGRSWEQYF. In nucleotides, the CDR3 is TGTGCCAGTAGTACCCTCACTAGCGGGAGATCTTGGGAGCAGTACTTC.